The 17 T cell receptor beta chains presented below share a single source sample, sequenced in a study of Tregs in tolerant kidney transplant recipients. TCRdb keeps only in-frame clones here, not all; method: immunoSEQ multiplex PCR. The data hold some 240,000 clones, with roughly four fifths observed a single time. The sample was CD4+ T cells from blood. Receptors were obtained from a human donor in good health.

The chain couples TRBV6-5 to TRBJ2-5; 11 bases map to TRBD2. The J call may not be correct, given that the DNA end is closer to TRBJ2-7. The germline V gene encodes CDR1 MNHEY and CDR2 SVGAGI. This CDR3 comprises 15 residues. The CDR3 sequence is CASTDRLAGYYEQYF. The DNA for the CDR3 is TGTGCCAGCACCGACAGACTAGCGGGATACTACGAGCAGTACTTC.

The CDR3 DNA reads TGTGCCAGCAGCGTGCAGCGGGAGGGCCGTCTAGGCGAGCAGTACTTC. Translated, it gives CASSVQREGRLGEQYF. The chain has TRBV9 and TRBJ2-7, with 10 bases lining up with TRBD2. Germline CDR1 and CDR2: SGDLS and YYNGEE. This CDR3 is built from 16 residues. V lost 2 bases to trimming and J lost 6 bases; unmatched junction nucleotides: 11.

V is TRBV19 and J is TRBJ1-1, with D possibly matching TRBD1 (5 bases). This CDR3 spans 14 amino acids. CDR1 and CDR2 (germline): LNHDA, SQIVND (reference sequence). V dropped 5 bases and J dropped 1 base, with 11 bases sitting between them. In DNA, the CDR3 is TGTGCCAGTAGTCCACAGGTACCGAACACTGAAGCTTTCTTT. Translating gives CASSPQVPNTEAFF. Using reference TRBV19 and TRBJ1-1 for the parts outside the CDR3, the full variable domain is DGGITQSPKYLFRKEGQNVTLSCEQNLNHDAMYWYRQDPGQGLRLIYYSQIVNDFQKGDIAEGYSVSREKKESFPLTVTSAQKNPTAFYLCASSPQVPNTEAFFGQGTRLTVV.

The rearrangement links TRBV2 to TRBJ2-1; D is ambiguous. In germline, CDR1 is SNHLY, CDR2 FYNNEI. This CDR3 has 15 amino acids. Trimming cost V 7 bases and J 1 base, with 14 bases left between them. In nucleotides, the CDR3 is TGTGCCAGCACCCCGAGGCAGGTGTCCTACAATGAGCAGTTCTTC. Encoded protein: CASTPRQVSYNEQFF.

The sample holds a few counts of this clone. CDR3 sequence (DNA): TGTGCCAGCAGCGGGGGACCCCGACAGGCCTCCTACGAGCAGTACTTC. Encoded protein: CASSGGPRQASYEQYF. This chain joins TRBV5-4 and TRBJ2-7, with D possibly TRBD1 on 6 matching bases. This CDR3 region has 16 residues. Trimming took off 4 bases at V and 0 bases at J, with 17 bases between the two ends. The germline V gene has CDR1 SGHNT and CDR2 YYREEE (reference sequence).

The chain employs TRBV4-1 and TRBJ2-5; TRBD1 aligns across 7 bases. Germline V gives CDR1 MGHRA, CDR2 YSYEKL. J was trimmed by 5 bases and V by 0 bases; bases with no gene match: 9. The CDR3 is 16 amino acids. CDR3 loop: CASSQDPGQLFETQYF. CDR3 DNA sequence: TGCGCCAGCAGCCAAGACCCGGGACAGCTATTTGAGACCCAGTACTTC.

The chain employs TRBV20-1 and TRBJ2-1, with D perhaps TRBD1 (5 bases). Trimming pared 5 bases from V and 13 bases from J, leaving 15 bases between. CDR3 length equals 11 residues. Germline values: CDR1 DFQATT, CDR2 SNEGSKA (reference sequence). DNA for the CDR3: TGCAGTGCTGCAGGGCCCGGCCAACAGTTCTTC. It yields the protein CSAAGPGQQFF.

This clone was seen a single time. The V gene is TRBV7-6, the J gene TRBJ2-3; 7 bases are a match to TRBD2. V gave up 0 bases and J gave up 0 bases; unmatched junction bases: 0. The CDR3 consists of 15 residues. The germline V gene encodes CDR1 SGHVS and CDR2 FNYEAQ. The CDR3 nucleotides are TGTGCCAGCAGCTTAGCGGGGGGGAGCACAGATACGCAGTATTTT. Residues: CASSLAGGSTDTQYF.

The V call is TRBV19, the J call TRBJ2-7, with 8 nucleotides matching TRBD1. V was pared by 4 bases and J by 4 bases, with 9 bases of the junction left unmatched. Germline loops: CDR1 LNHDA, CDR2 SQIVND (reference sequence). The CDR3 runs 15 residues. DNA of the CDR3: TGTGCCAGTAGTAACCCCCAGGGGGCGCTATACGAGCAGTACTTC. Amino acid sequence: CASSNPQGALYEQYF.

A few counts support this clone. The chain employs TRBV7-9 and TRBJ2-1; 11 nucleotides agree with TRBD2. CDR1 and CDR2 (germline): SEHNR, FQNEAQ (reference sequence). V lost 0 bases to trimming and J lost 6 bases; unmatched junction nucleotides: 4. The CDR3 is 16 residues long. The CDR3 bases are TGTGCCAGCAGCTTAGCTTCGCTAGCGGGAGGCAATGAGCAGTTCTTC. Residues: CASSLASLAGGNEQFF.

The chain combines TRBV28 with TRBJ1-1, with D maybe TRBD1 (6 bases). This CDR3 contains 14 residues. Germline V lookup: CDR1 MDHEN, CDR2 SYDVKM. V was pared by 4 bases and J by 5 bases, with 14 bases between. The CDR3 loop reads CASSSPRTATEAFF. CDR3 DNA sequence: TGTGCCAGCAGTTCCCCCAGGACAGCTACTGAAGCTTTCTTT.

There are a few counts of this clone. The CDR3 nucleotides are TGTGCCAGCAGCTTTGTTCGGGCCGGGGAGCTGTTTTTT. Protein product: CASSFVRAGELFF. V usage is TRBV7-2 and J usage is TRBJ2-2; D ambiguous. The CDR3 spans 13 residues. Germline V CDR1 and CDR2: SGHTA, FQGNSA. Trimming took 3 bases from V and 6 from J, leaving 8 bases between them.

This chain joins TRBV2 and TRBJ2-2, with D possibly being TRBD1 (5 bases). This CDR3 has 15 residues. V lost 8 bases and J 7 bases, leaving 20 bases between the germline ends. Germline V gives CDR1 SNHLY, CDR2 FYNNEI. The CDR3 coding sequence is TGTGCCAGCTCCCAGGGTGCTTCGGCGGTCGGGGAGCTGTTTTTT. Translated: CASSQGASAVGELFF.

The chain recombines TRBV2 with TRBJ2-1; 13 nucleotides match TRBD2. Germline assignment: CDR1 SNHLY and CDR2 FYNNEI. The CDR3 is 17 residues long. Unmatched junction bases numbered 2, after V lost 1 base and J lost 2 bases. The CDR3 coding sequence is TGTGCCAGCAGTGAAGGAGGACTAGCGGGGGCCTACAATGAGCAGTTCTTC. It yields the protein CASSEGGLAGAYNEQFF.

The chain is built from TRBV5-1 and TRBJ2-2, with 10 nucleotides matching TRBD2. The ends lost 0 bases at V and 4 bases at J; junction bases unmatched: 3. This CDR3 spans 16 amino acids. Germline V gene data show CDR1 as SGHRS and CDR2 as YFSETQ. The CDR3 protein is CASSLGLAGATGELFF. DNA of the CDR3: TGCGCCAGCAGCTTGGGCCTAGCGGGAGCCACCGGGGAGCTGTTTTTT.

The V and J genes are TRBV18 and TRBJ1-1; 8 bases line up with TRBD1. Germline V gene sequence: CDR1 KGHSH, CDR2 LQKENI. CDR3 length: 14 residues. Losses at the gene ends were 4 bases for V and 3 bases for J; bases not matched to a gene: 4. The CDR3 DNA reads TGTGCCAGCTCACTTACGACAGGGGACACTGAAGCTTTCTTT. Protein product: CASSLTTGDTEAFF.

CDR3 amino acids: CASSGGTYEQYF. CDR3 in DNA: TGTGCCAGCTCCGGTGGGACCTACGAGCAGTACTTC. V is TRBV18 and J is TRBJ2-7; no firm D call. V was pared by 6 bases and J by 2 bases, with 8 bases between. This CDR3 contains 12 residues. CDR1 is KGHSH and CDR2 is LQKENI in the germline V gene.